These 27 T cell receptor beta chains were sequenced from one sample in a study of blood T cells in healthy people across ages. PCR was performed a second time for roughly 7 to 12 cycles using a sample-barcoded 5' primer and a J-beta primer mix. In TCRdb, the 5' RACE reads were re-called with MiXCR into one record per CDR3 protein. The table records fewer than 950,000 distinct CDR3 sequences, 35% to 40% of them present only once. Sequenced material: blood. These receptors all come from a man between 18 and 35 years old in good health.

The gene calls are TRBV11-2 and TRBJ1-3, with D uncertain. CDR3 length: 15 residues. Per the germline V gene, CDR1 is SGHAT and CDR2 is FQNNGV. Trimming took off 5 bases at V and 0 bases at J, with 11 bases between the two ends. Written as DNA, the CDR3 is TGTGCCAGCAGCGCCACAGATTCCTCTGGAAACACCATATATTTT. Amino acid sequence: CASSATDSSGNTIYF.

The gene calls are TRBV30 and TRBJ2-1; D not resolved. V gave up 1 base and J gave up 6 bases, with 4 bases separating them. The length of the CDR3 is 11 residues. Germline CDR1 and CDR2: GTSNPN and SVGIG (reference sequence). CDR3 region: CAWSGFNEQFF. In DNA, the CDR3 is TGTGCCTGGAGTGGTTTCAATGAGCAGTTCTTC.

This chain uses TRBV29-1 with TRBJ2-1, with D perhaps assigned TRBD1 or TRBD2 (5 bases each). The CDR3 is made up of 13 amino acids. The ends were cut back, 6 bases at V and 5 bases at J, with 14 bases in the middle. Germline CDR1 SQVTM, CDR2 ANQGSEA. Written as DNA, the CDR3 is TGCAGCGTGGGGGATGAGCCCCACAATGAGCAGTTCTTC. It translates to CSVGDEPHNEQFF.

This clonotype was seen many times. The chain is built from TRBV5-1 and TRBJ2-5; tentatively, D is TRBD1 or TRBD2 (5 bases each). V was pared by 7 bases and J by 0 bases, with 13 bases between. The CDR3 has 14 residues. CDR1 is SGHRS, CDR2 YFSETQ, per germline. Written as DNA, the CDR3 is TGCGCCAGCCCGCCCGGGGCCAACCAAGAGACCCAGTACTTC. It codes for CASPPGANQETQYF.

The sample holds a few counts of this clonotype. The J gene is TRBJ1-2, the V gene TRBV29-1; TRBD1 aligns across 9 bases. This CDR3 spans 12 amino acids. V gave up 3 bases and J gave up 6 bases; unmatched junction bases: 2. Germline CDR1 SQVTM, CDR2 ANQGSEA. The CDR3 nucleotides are TGCAGCGTTGAGGACAGGGGTGATGGCTACACCTTC. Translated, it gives CSVEDRGDGYTF.

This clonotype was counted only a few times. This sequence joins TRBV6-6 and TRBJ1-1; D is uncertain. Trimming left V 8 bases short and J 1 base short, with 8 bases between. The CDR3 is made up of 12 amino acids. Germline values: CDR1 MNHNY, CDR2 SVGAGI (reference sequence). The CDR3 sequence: CASALGNTEAFF. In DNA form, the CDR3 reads TGTGCCAGCGCTCTCGGGAACACTGAAGCTTTCTTT.

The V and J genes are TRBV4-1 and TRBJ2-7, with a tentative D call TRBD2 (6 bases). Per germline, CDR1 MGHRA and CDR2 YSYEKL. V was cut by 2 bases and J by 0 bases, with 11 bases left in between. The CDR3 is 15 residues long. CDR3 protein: CASSQNGEDSYEQYF. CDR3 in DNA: TGCGCCAGCAGCCAAAACGGGGAGGACTCCTACGAGCAGTACTTC.

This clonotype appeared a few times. As DNA, the CDR3 is TGTGCCAGCAGCTTAGGGCTAGCGGGGGGGCCGGGCACAGATACGCAGTATTTT. This codes for CASSLGLAGGPGTDTQYF. The V and J genes are TRBV7-2 and TRBJ2-3; TRBD2 aligns across 12 bases. The CDR3 extends over 18 amino acids. Germline V gives CDR1 SGHTA, CDR2 FQGNSA. Losses at the gene ends were 1 base for V and 1 base for J; bases not matched to a gene: 6. Full variable domain (missing parts from reference TRBV7-2 and TRBJ2-3): GAGVSQSPSNKVTEKGKDVELRCDPISGHTALYWYRQSLGQGLEFLIYFQGNSAPDKSGLPSDRFSAERTGGSVSTLTIQRTQQEDSAVYLCASSLGLAGGPGTDTQYFGPGTRLTVL.

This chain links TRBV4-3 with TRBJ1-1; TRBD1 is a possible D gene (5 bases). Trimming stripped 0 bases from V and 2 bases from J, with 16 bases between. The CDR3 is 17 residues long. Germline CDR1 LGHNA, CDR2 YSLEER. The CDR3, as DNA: TGCGCCAGCAGCCAAGATCTATGGGGCGCAACCAACACTGAAGCTTTCTTT. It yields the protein CASSQDLWGATNTEAFF.

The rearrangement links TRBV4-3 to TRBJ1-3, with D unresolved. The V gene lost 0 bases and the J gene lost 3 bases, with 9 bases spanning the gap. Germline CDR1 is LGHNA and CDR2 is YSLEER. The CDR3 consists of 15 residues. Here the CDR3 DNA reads TGCGCCAGCAGCCAAGATGCGACGGATGGAAACACCATATATTTT. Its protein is CASSQDATDGNTIYF.

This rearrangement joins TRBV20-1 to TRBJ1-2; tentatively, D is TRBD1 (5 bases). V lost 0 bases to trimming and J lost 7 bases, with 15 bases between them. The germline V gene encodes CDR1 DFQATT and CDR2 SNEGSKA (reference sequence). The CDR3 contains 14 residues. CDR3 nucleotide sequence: TGCAGTGCTAGAGATCGGGGGGGGTGGCGTGGCTACACCTTC. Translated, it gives CSARDRGGWRGYTF.

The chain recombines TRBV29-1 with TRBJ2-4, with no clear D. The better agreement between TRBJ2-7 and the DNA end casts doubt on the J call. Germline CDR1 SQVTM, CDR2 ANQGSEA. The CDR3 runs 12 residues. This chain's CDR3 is CSVYDSYYEQYF. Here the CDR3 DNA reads TGCAGCGTTTACGATAGCTACTACGAGCAGTACTTC.

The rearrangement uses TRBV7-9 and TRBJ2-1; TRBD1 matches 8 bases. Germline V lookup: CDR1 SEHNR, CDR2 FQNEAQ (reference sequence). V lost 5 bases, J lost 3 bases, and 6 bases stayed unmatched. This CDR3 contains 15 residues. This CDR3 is CASSQLTGDYNEQFF. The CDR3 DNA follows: TGTGCCAGCAGCCAGCTGACAGGGGACTACAATGAGCAGTTCTTC.

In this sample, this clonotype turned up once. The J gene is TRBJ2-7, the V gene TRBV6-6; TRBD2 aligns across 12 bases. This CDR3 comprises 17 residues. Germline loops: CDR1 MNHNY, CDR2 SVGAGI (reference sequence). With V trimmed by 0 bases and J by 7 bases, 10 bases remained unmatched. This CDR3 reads CASSYSGLAGSRDEQYF. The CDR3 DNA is TGTGCCAGCAGTTACTCGGGACTAGCGGGTTCAAGGGATGAGCAGTACTTC.

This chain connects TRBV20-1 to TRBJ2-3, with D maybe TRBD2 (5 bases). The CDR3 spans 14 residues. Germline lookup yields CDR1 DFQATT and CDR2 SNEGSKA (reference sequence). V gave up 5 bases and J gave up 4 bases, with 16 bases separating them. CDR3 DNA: TGCAGTGCTCGGAAACTAGACGGGTCAGATACGCAGTATTTT. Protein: CSARKLDGSDTQYF.

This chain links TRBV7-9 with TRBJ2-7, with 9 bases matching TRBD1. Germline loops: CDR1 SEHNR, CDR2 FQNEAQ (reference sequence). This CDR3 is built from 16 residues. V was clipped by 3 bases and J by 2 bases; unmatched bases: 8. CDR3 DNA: TGTGCCAGCAGCTTGGGGGCGACAGGGGGTGCCTACGAGCAGTACTTC. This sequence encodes CASSLGATGGAYEQYF.

The CDR3 loop reads CASSRTGPYEQFF. Written as DNA, the CDR3 is TGTGCCAGCAGTAGGACAGGGCCCTACGAGCAGTTCTTC. The V call is TRBV6-2 or TRBV6-3, the J call TRBJ2-1, with 8 positions matching TRBD1. CDR3 length: 13 amino acids. With 5 bases clipped from V and 10 bases from J, the junction kept 7 bases outside the gene matches. The germline V gene has CDR1 MNHEY and CDR2 SVGEGT.

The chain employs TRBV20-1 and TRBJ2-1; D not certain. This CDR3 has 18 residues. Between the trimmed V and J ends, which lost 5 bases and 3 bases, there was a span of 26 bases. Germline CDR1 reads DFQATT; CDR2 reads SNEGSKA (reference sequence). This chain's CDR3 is CSAPKKFIITSYYNEQFF. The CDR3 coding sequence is TGCAGTGCTCCCAAGAAATTCATTATCACGAGCTACTACAATGAGCAGTTCTTC.

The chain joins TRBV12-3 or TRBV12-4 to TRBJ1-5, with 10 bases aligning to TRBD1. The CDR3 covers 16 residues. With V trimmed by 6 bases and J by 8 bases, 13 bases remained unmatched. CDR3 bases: TGTGCCAGCAGCAAAGGGACAGGGGCGATTCACGAGCCCCAGCATTTT. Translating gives CASSKGTGAIHEPQHF.

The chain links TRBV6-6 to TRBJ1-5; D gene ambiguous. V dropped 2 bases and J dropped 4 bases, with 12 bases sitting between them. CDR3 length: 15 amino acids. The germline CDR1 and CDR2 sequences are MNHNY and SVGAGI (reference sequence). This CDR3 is CASSYDSPGNQPQHF. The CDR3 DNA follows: TGTGCCAGCAGTTACGACTCCCCGGGGAATCAGCCCCAGCATTTT.

This chain's CDR3 is CASQMTGRIGGEQYF. DNA of the CDR3: TGTGCCAGCCAGATGACGGGACGGATTGGTGGCGAGCAGTACTTC. The chain joins TRBV9 to TRBJ2-7; TRBD1 or TRBD2 may be the D gene (5 bases each). The V end lost 7 bases, the J end lost 6 bases, and 23 bases lay between the germline ends. Germline values: CDR1 SGDLS, CDR2 YYNGEE. The CDR3 consists of 15 residues.

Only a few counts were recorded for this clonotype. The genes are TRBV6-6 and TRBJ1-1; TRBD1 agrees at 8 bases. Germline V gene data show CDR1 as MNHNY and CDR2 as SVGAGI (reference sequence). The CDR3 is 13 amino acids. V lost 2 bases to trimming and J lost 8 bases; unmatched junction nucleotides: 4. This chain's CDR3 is CASSYGTGGEAFF. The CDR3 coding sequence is TGTGCCAGCAGTTACGGTACAGGGGGGGAAGCTTTCTTT.

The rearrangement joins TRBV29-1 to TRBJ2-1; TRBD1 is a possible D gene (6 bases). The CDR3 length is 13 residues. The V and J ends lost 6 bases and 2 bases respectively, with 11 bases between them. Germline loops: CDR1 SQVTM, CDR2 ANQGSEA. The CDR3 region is CSVIRGTYNEQFF. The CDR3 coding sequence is TGCAGCGTCATCAGGGGAACCTACAATGAGCAGTTCTTC.

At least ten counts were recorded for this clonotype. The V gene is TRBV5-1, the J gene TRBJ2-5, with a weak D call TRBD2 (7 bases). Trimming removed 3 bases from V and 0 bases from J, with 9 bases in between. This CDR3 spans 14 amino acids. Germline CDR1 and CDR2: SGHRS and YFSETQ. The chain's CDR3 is CASSYGGHQETQYF. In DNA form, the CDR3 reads TGCGCCAGCAGCTACGGGGGGCACCAAGAGACCCAGTACTTC.

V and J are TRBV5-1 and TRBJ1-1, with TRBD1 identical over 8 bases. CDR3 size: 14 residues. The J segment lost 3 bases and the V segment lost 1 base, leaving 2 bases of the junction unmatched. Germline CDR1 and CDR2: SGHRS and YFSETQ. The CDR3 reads CASSLQGQDTEAFF. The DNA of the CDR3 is TGCGCCAGCAGCTTGCAGGGACAGGACACTGAAGCTTTCTTT.

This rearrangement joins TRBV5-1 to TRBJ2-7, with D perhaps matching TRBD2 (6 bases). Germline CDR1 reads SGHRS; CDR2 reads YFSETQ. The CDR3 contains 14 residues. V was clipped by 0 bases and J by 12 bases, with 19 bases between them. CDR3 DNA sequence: TGCGCCAGCAGCTTGGGTTCCTCGGGAGAGACCCCGTACTTC. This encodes CASSLGSSGETPYF.

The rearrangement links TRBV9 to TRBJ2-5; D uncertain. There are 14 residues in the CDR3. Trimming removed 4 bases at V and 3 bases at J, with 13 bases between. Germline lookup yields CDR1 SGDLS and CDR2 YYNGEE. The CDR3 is CASSRGGKEETQYF. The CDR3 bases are TGTGCCAGCAGCCGCGGTGGCAAAGAAGAGACCCAGTACTTC.